A selection of T cell receptor beta chains follows, all from one sample in a study of blood T cell repertoires in COVID-19. The repertoire was sequenced with immunoSEQ multiplex PCR; TCRdb's copy has only in-frame clones and lacks some. The sample holds fewer than 250,000 clones, about 91% seen once. The source material was peripheral blood. The receptor source for this set is a middle-aged woman with acute or convalescent COVID-19. CDR3s leave out the opening cysteine and the closing phenylalanine or tryptophan.

j_call v_call cdr3_aa
TRBJ1-1 TRBV5-1 ASSFKDRGGMNTEAF
TRBJ2-5 TRBV6-1 ASSEVGGGGLETQY
TRBJ2-2 TRBV11-1 ASSLFRGGVTGELF
TRBJ1-3 TRBV10-1 ASSLGNTIY
TRBJ1-2 TRBV4-1 ASSRVPLGGYNYGYT
TRBJ2-2 TRBV9 ASKRENTGELF
TRBJ1-5 TRBV2 ASSGTGNWNQPQH
TRBJ1-2 TRBV29-1 SVSRGPDYGYT
TRBJ1-6 TRBV18 ASSPVGQYNSPLH
TRBJ1-2 TRBV12-3/TRBV12-4 ASSFRGDYGYT
TRBJ2-4 TRBV30 AWSVAGGRYIQY
TRBJ1-2 TRBV4-1 ASSQDGQSNYGYT
TRBJ1-6 TRBV27 ASSLAGGLNSPLH
TRBJ1-1 TRBV5-6 ASSPMGGEGLVTEAF
TRBJ2-1 TRBV6-5 ASTPSTPRNEQF
TRBJ2-2 TRBV4-2 ASSHPGGLAGGNTGELF
TRBJ2-5 TRBV5-1 ASSLGTNQETQY
TRBJ2-2 TRBV10-2 ASRRGNTGELF
TRBJ1-3 TRBV28 ASSLSQPGAWKNTIY
TRBJ1-2 TRBV30 AWSPARRGYYGYT
TRBJ2-3 TRBV18 ASSPRTNTDTQY
TRBJ1-5 TRBV21-1 ASSYLSTQGAGNQPQH
TRBJ1-2 TRBV7-9 ASSSIPGQTNYGYT
TRBJ1-3 TRBV2 ASSAGSVIYSGNTIY
TRBJ2-5 TRBV13 ASSLGGQKETQY
TRBJ1-4 TRBV15 ATSSGEKLF
TRBJ2-3 TRBV27 ASSAHSGNTQY
TRBJ1-1 TRBV19 ASSKQGRTEAF
TRBJ1-2 TRBV30 AWNRLQGTGYT
TRBJ1-3 TRBV19 ATGIAGNTIY
TRBJ1-6 TRBV2 ASSEGQVNSPLH
TRBJ2-1 TRBV5-5 ASSPQGLTYNEQF
TRBJ2-5 TRBV5-1 ASSSSGGPEETQY
TRBJ2-2 TRBV6-5 ASSYSEAGELF
TRBJ2-2 TRBV18 ASSPQQGNTGELF
TRBJ2-2 TRBV27 ASNSGRGSGELF
TRBJ2-1 TRBV15 ATNFGLAGGTSYNEQF